This entry lists 22 T cell receptor beta chains sequenced from one sample in a study of persistence of HIV-infected CD4 T cells (dated by TCRdb to about 2020). The immunoSEQ hsTCRB assay version 4 in survey mode was used to sequence TCRbeta repertoires from genomic DNA. As stored in TCRdb, this immuneACCESS dataset retains in-frame rearrangements with V and J assigned. A fraction of the clones does not appear; measured against another copy, unresolved V genes explain less than half of the discrepancy, and the remainder lacks a known reason. The sample table records tens of thousands of clones; roughly nine tenths of these occur just once. The ten largest account for roughly 0.44% of the sample. For these TCRs, the target antigens are not known. The sample's treatment or condition label, in plain terms: suppressive antiretroviral therapy. As a nonspecific positive control representing the CD4+ T cell repertoire, cells were stimulated with anti-CD3/anti-CD28 magnetic beads. CD4+ T cells that responded were sorted based on upregulation of both CD40 ligand and CD69.

Specimen: CD4+ T cells sorted from PBMCs after approximately 18-hour stimulation, collected from a patient who received antiretroviral therapy. The sample's cell subset or site label is to be understood as: CD40L+CD69+ CD4 T cells responding to anti-CD3/anti-CD28 beads, representing the overall repertoire. These receptor sequences come from an adult woman with HIV who was CMV-seropositive.

This clone came up a few times. CDR3 DNA: TGTGCCAGTAGAGAAAGGGGATTGGGAACTGAAGCTTTCTTT. This encodes CASRERGLGTEAFF. The chain carries TRBV19 and TRBJ1-1; D may be TRBD1 (5 bases). Germline loops: CDR1 LNHDA, CDR2 SQIVND (reference sequence). Trimming left V 6 bases short and J 5 bases short, with 16 bases between. This CDR3 contains 14 residues.

This clone was observed a handful of times. The chain couples TRBV10-3 to TRBJ2-5; D gene ambiguous. With 0 bases removed from V and 7 bases from J, the gap between germline ends came to 9 bases. The germline gives CDR1 ENHRY, CDR2 SYGVKD. The CDR3 loop spans 13 amino acids. The CDR3 loop reads CAISESRVGTQYF. Written as DNA, the CDR3 is TGTGCCATCAGTGAGTCCCGGGTCGGGACCCAGTACTTC.

This clone appeared a few times. The rearrangement joins TRBV10-3 to TRBJ1-1; 7 bases are shared with TRBD1. The V and J ends lost 4 bases and 10 bases, in that order; junction bases with no gene match: 12. The CDR3 extends over 14 amino acids. Germline CDR1 is ENHRY and CDR2 is SYGVKD. The CDR3: CAISVNEDRPGAFF. In DNA, the CDR3 is TGTGCCATCAGTGTTAATGAGGACAGGCCCGGAGCTTTCTTT.

The chain couples TRBV5-4 to TRBJ1-1; 8 bases fit TRBD1. Germline V gene lookup returns CDR1 SGHNT and CDR2 YYREEE (reference sequence). The CDR3 is made up of 15 amino acids. V lost 2 bases to trimming and J lost 6 bases; unmatched junction nucleotides: 9. Written as DNA, the CDR3 is TGTGCCAGCAGCTTCCCAACAGGGGGACTAGCTGAAGCTTTCTTT. This encodes CASSFPTGGLAEAFF.

The chain couples TRBV6-1 to TRBJ2-1; D is unresolved. The CDR3 consists of 14 residues. Trimming took 5 bases from V and 3 from J, leaving 11 bases between them. Germline V lookup: CDR1 MNHNS, CDR2 SASEGT. CDR3 bases: TGTGCCAGCAGTCCTTTTGTAGGCTACAATGAGCAGTTCTTC. Translation gives CASSPFVGYNEQFF.

The chain has TRBV4-2 and TRBJ1-6; D ambiguous. There are 17 residues in the CDR3. Germline lookup yields CDR1 LGHNA and CDR2 YNFKEQ. Trimming removed 0 bases from V and 6 bases from J, with 15 bases in between. The CDR3: CASSQDFRQEINSPLHF. In DNA form, the CDR3 reads TGTGCCAGCAGCCAAGACTTCCGTCAGGAGATTAATTCACCCCTCCACTTT.

The chain recombines TRBV6-6 with TRBJ1-1; D may be TRBD1 (5 bases). Trimming left V 5 bases short and J 4 bases short, with 23 bases between. Germline V CDR1 and CDR2: MNHNY, SVGAGI (reference sequence). The CDR3 is made up of 17 amino acids. The CDR3 nucleotides read TGTGCCAGCAGTCGCAGAACCGGAACAGGAAGGGTCACTGAAGCTTTCTTT. The encoded protein is CASSRRTGTGRVTEAFF.

The V and J genes are TRBV6-5 and TRBJ2-7; D is undetermined. This CDR3 has 11 amino acids. The V gene lost 8 bases and the J gene lost 4 bases, with 9 bases spanning the gap. CDR1 MNHEY and CDR2 SVGAGI come from the germline V gene. The CDR3 loop is CASRGEYEQYV. The CDR3 DNA follows: TGTGCCAGCCGCGGAGAGTACGAGCAGTACGTC.

The genes are TRBV5-4 and TRBJ2-1; 7 bases map to TRBD2. V was pared by 4 bases and J by 8 bases, with 6 bases of the junction left unmatched. The CDR3 contains 13 residues. The germline gives CDR1 SGHNT, CDR2 YYREEE (reference sequence). The chain's CDR3 is CASSGTNGDEQFF. Here the CDR3 DNA reads TGTGCCAGCAGCGGGACTAACGGCGATGAGCAGTTCTTC.

This chain connects TRBV6-5 to TRBJ1-2; perhaps TRBD1 as D (6 bases). The CDR3 is 15 amino acids. Germline V gene data show CDR1 as MNHEY and CDR2 as SVGAGI. Trimming removed 4 bases from V and 5 bases from J, with 17 bases in between. The CDR3 is CASSFHRDTEYGYTF. DNA for the CDR3: TGTGCCAGCAGTTTCCACCGGGACACTGAATATGGCTACACCTTC.

CDR3 DNA sequence: TGTGCCAGCAGCTTATATCTCAGGGATAACTATGGCTACACCTTC. Protein sequence: CASSLYLRDNYGYTF. This sequence joins TRBV11-3 and TRBJ1-2, with D tentatively TRBD1 (5 bases). The CDR3 runs 15 residues. Trimming pared 2 bases from V and 1 base from J, leaving 11 bases between. From germline, CDR1 is SGHNT and CDR2 YENEEA.

This chain connects TRBV30 to TRBJ1-4; 8 positions agree with TRBD1. CDR3 size: 13 residues. Unmatched junction bases numbered 5, after V lost 3 bases and J lost 8 bases. Germline values: CDR1 GTSNPN, CDR2 SVGIG (reference sequence). The CDR3 sequence is CAWRGTGPEKLFF. CDR3 coding DNA: TGTGCCTGGAGGGGGACAGGTCCAGAAAAACTGTTTTTT.

V usage is TRBV12-3 or TRBV12-4 and J usage is TRBJ1-3, with D hard to call. The CDR3 spans 13 residues. With 5 bases removed from V and 1 base from J, the gap between germline ends came to 6 bases. CDR3 sequence: CASSGTSGNTIYF. CDR3 sequence (DNA): TGTGCCAGCAGTGGTACTTCTGGAAACACCATATATTTT.

The chain joins TRBV25-1 to TRBJ2-5, with D possibly matching TRBD1 (6 bases). The CDR3 runs 13 residues. Trimming stripped 1 base from V and 5 bases from J, with 8 bases between. Germline-derived CDR1 and CDR2 are MGHDK and SYGVNS. CDR3: CASSEWGQETQYF. The CDR3 nucleotides read TGTGCCAGCAGTGAATGGGGGCAGGAGACCCAGTACTTC.

CDR3 bases: TGTGCCAGCAGCCCTCGACAGGCTCTCTATGGCTACACCTTC. It specifies CASSPRQALYGYTF. V gene TRBV7-2 combines with J gene TRBJ1-2; D is possibly TRBD1 (6 bases). V was clipped by 5 bases and J by 4 bases, with 14 bases between them. The CDR3 is 14 amino acids. Germline lookup yields CDR1 SGHTA and CDR2 FQGNSA. Based on the CDR3 plus reference TRBV7-2 and TRBJ1-2, the full variable domain is GAGVSQSPSNKVTEKGKDVELRCDPISGHTALYWYRQSLGQGLEFLIYFQGNSAPDKSGLPSDRFSAERTGGSVSTLTIQRTQQEDSAVYLCASSPRQALYGYTFGSGTRLTVV.

The V and J genes are TRBV4-1 and TRBJ1-2, with D possibly TRBD1 on 5 matching bases. The CDR3 is made up of 13 amino acids. The V gene's germline CDR1 is MGHRA and CDR2 YSYEKL. The ends were cut back, 2 bases at V and 4 bases at J, with 8 bases in the middle. CDR3 region: CASSQQGPYGYTF. CDR3 nucleotides: TGCGCCAGCAGCCAACAGGGACCCTATGGCTACACCTTC.

This rearrangement joins TRBV7-9 to TRBJ1-1; D ambiguous. The CDR3 has 13 residues. The V gene lost 3 bases and the J gene lost 0 bases, with 5 bases spanning the gap. Germline-derived CDR1 and CDR2 are SEHNR and FQNEAQ (reference sequence). The CDR3 nucleotides are TGTGCCAGCAGCTTTGGGCTGAACACTGAAGCTTTCTTT. Protein: CASSFGLNTEAFF. Filled out from reference TRBV7-9 and TRBJ1-1, the complete variable domain reads DTGVSQNPRHKITKRGQNVTFRCDPISEHNRLYWYRQTLGQGPEFLTYFQNEAQLEKSRLLSDRFSAERPKGSFSTLEIQRTEQGDSAMYLCASSFGLNTEAFFGQGTRLTVV.

This chain joins TRBV7-3 and TRBJ1-1; 12 bases line up with TRBD1. The CDR3 length is 13 residues. V was pared by 5 bases and J by 10 bases, with 5 bases of the junction left unmatched. The germline gives CDR1 SGHTA, CDR2 FQGTGA. CDR3 bases: TGTGCCAGCAGCACCGGGACAGGGGGCACAGCTTTCTTT. Translation gives CASSTGTGGTAFF.

The chain is built from TRBV7-3 and TRBJ2-3; 8 bases align to TRBD1. CDR1 is SGHTA and CDR2 is FQGTGA in the germline V gene. CDR3 length: 15 amino acids. The J segment lost 4 bases and the V segment lost 5 bases, leaving 8 bases of the junction unmatched. The CDR3 DNA reads TGTGCCAGCAGCCTTGACAGGGGCCTGCCAGATACGCAGTATTTT. Amino acid sequence: CASSLDRGLPDTQYF.

As to this clone: Other DNA sequences of this sample code for an identical CDR3. The rearrangement joins TRBV6-5 to TRBJ1-6; possible D gene TRBD1, 5 bases. Germline lookup yields CDR1 MNHEY and CDR2 SVGAGI. CDR3 length equals 13 residues. Trimming left V 6 bases short and J 4 bases short, with 7 bases between. The CDR3 coding sequence is TGTGCCAGCAGAGAGGGGTATAATTCACCCCTCCACTTT. Translated, it gives CASREGYNSPLHF.

The rearrangement uses TRBV14 and TRBJ1-2; 9 bases line up with TRBD1. V shed 4 bases, J shed 2 bases, and the junction held 8 bases outside the gene matches. Looked up from germline, CDR1 is SGHDN and CDR2 is FVKESK. The CDR3 is 16 residues long. The DNA of the CDR3 is TGTGCCAGCAGCCCATGGGACAGGGTCCCCAACTATGGCTACACCTTC. This encodes CASSPWDRVPNYGYTF.

The V and J genes are TRBV28 and TRBJ1-2; a weak D match, TRBD1 (6 bases). Germline V lookup: CDR1 MDHEN, CDR2 SYDVKM. This CDR3 comprises 14 residues. Trimming took 6 bases from V and 2 from J, leaving 13 bases between them. CDR3 coding DNA: TGTGCCAGCAGCCCTACCGGGACAAACTATGGCTACACCTTC. It translates to CASSPTGTNYGYTF.